Following are 3 T cell receptor beta chains from one sample sequenced in a study of control samples from healthy donors and cancer patients. TCRdb's table, derived via immunoSEQ multiplex PCR, lists solely in-frame clones and lacks some. The table records approximately 52,000 clones, around 96% of them present only once. Sequences were obtained from blood. Source of these receptors: a woman younger than 30 in good health.

This chain links TRBV7-3 with TRBJ1-1, with TRBD1 as a possible D gene (5 bases). The germline CDR1 and CDR2 sequences are SGHTA and FQGTGA. This CDR3 comprises 18 residues. The ends were cut back, 5 bases at V and 1 base at J, with 23 bases in the middle. CDR3 sequence reads: CASSPNGAGPASNTEAFF. The CDR3 coding sequence is TGTGCCAGCAGCCCGAATGGGGCAGGGCCTGCCTCGAACACTGAAGCTTTCTTT.

The V call is TRBV11-3, the J call TRBJ1-5; 10 bases are a match to TRBD1. The CDR3 covers 16 residues. V was pared by 5 bases and J by 1 base, with 5 bases of the junction left unmatched. The germline V gene encodes CDR1 SGHNT and CDR2 YENEEA. The chain's CDR3 is CASSPPDRGSNQPQHF. CDR3 sequence (DNA): TGTGCCAGCAGCCCCCCGGACAGGGGGAGCAATCAGCCCCAGCATTTT.

This rearrangement joins TRBV7-3 to TRBJ2-7, with D maybe TRBD1 (6 bases). V dropped 1 base and J dropped 5 bases, with 15 bases sitting between them. Germline CDR1 is SGHTA and CDR2 is FQGTGA. The CDR3 has 15 residues. CDR3: CASSLIPTGVDEQYF. The CDR3 DNA reads as TGTGCCAGCAGCTTAATACCGACAGGTGTAGACGAGCAGTACTTC. Complete variable domain (other parts from reference TRBV7-3 and TRBJ2-7): GAGVSQTPSNKVTEKGKYVELRCDPISGHTALYWYRQSLGQGPEFLIYFQGTGAADDSGLPNDRFFAVRPEGSVSTLKIQRTERGDSAVYLCASSLIPTGVDEQYFGPGTRLTVT.